A selection of T cell receptor beta chains follows, all from one sample in a study of early stage breast cancer tumors. Sequencing used immunoSEQ multiplex PCR; TCRdb keeps in-frame clones, though not all of them. The table records some 24,000 clones, 65% to 75% of them present only once. The sequenced sample was breast tumor tissue. The receptor set was obtained from a person between 60 and 69 years old with breast cancer. Each CDR3 is given without its conserved first and last residue. The order of the fields is V gene, clone size, J gene, CDR3 protein. Only some rows state a clone size, as once, few, many or a class for expanded clones.

TRBV7-2,.,TRBJ2-3,ASSLGLVTDTQY
TRBV7-6,.,TRBJ2-3,ASSLELTRPDTQY
TRBV18,.,TRBJ1-2,ASSPAQNNYGYT
TRBV18,.,TRBJ2-7,ASSPKNGYEQY
TRBV5-4,.,TRBJ2-2,ASSQEAARGELF
TRBV15,.,TRBJ1-4,ATSGSHRGRFEKLF
TRBV28,.,TRBJ2-2,ASSPLAVVGTGELF
TRBV11-3,.,TRBJ2-7,ASSLDTSSYEQY
TRBV5-4,.,TRBJ2-7,ASNLAFDRAYEQY
TRBV6-7,.,TRBJ2-2,ASRQTGTRLGELF
TRBV5-1,.,TRBJ2-7,ASSLGTGGEQY
TRBV11-3,.,TRBJ2-5,ASSLGDQETQY
TRBV18,.,TRBJ2-1,ASSLVLEQF
TRBV7-8,.,TRBJ2-1,ASSLARDFAAEQF
TRBV7-9,few,TRBJ2-2,ASSLSGQGVTGELF
TRBV4-1,.,TRBJ2-1,ASSRSIGVYNEQF
TRBV19,.,TRBJ2-4,ASSAGTLAKNIQY
TRBV7-9,.,TRBJ1-2,ASSLGDSRSYGYT
TRBV30,.,TRBJ2-1,AWSVLAMYNEQF
TRBV7-2,few,TRBJ1-1,ASSPLYGVGTEAF
TRBV5-4,.,TRBJ2-7,ASSLGAEQY
TRBV7-2,.,TRBJ2-5,ASSLDILAGGQETQY
TRBV28,.,TRBJ1-1,ASSLLAGTSMNTEAF
TRBV6-5,.,TRBJ2-1,ASSVDRVVSEQF